The 15 T cell receptor beta chains below all came from one sample that was sequenced in a study of blood T cell repertoires in COVID-19 (dated by TCRdb to the early 2020s). The receptor library was made with the immunoSEQ multiplex PCR assay. What TCRdb holds here is the immuneACCESS table cut down to in-frame rearrangements. Part of the clones is not present; checked against another copy, under half of the missing clones reflect an unresolved V gene, and the others are unexplained. The sample yields about 130,000 clones; approximately 87% were counted once. Of the sample, around 3.6% is held by the ten largest clones. The sequencing sample was made of peripheral blood. These receptors all stem from a woman aged 55 to 70 with acute or convalescent COVID-19.

The chain combines TRBV7-2 with TRBJ2-2; D is ambiguous. Germline V gives CDR1 SGHTA, CDR2 FQGNSA. CDR3 length: 15 amino acids. The V gene lost 3 bases and the J gene lost 5 bases, with 13 bases spanning the gap. CDR3 bases: TGTGCCAGCAGCTTCCGCAATCCTAGGACCGGGGAGCTGTTTTTT. Protein product: CASSFRNPRTGELFF.

The V gene is TRBV5-1, the J gene TRBJ1-1; D gene unclear. The V end lost 0 bases, the J end lost 5 bases, and 8 bases lay between the germline ends. The CDR3 is made up of 13 amino acids. Germline values: CDR1 SGHRS, CDR2 YFSETQ. CDR3 DNA: TGCGCCAGCAGCTTGGTGGCGAGGACTGAAGCTTTCTTT. Its protein product is CASSLVARTEAFF.

The sample holds one count of this clone. The gene calls are TRBV19 and TRBJ1-5, with 11 bases matching TRBD1. Germline CDR1 is LNHDA and CDR2 is SQIVND (reference sequence). J was trimmed by 5 bases and V by 4 bases; bases with no gene match: 4. The CDR3 loop spans 15 amino acids. The CDR3 bases are TGTGCCAGTAGTACGGACAGGGGGCGCGATCAGCCCCAGCATTTT. This translates into CASSTDRGRDQPQHF.

V is TRBV5-1 and J is TRBJ2-3; a possible D gene is TRBD1 (5 bases). Trimming cost V 4 bases and J 2 bases, with 11 bases left between them. Germline CDR1 and CDR2: SGHRS and YFSETQ. The CDR3 extends over 14 amino acids. CDR3 residues: CASSRNRPTDTQYF. DNA of the CDR3: TGCGCCAGCAGCCGTAACAGGCCCACAGATACGCAGTATTTT.

This chain joins TRBV20-1 and TRBJ1-5; the D gene is possibly TRBD1 (6 bases). This CDR3 comprises 10 residues. The V end was cut by 6 bases, the J end by 7 bases, with 7 bases between. The V gene's germline CDR1 is DFQATT and CDR2 SNEGSKA (reference sequence). CDR3 sequence reads: CSAGGQPQHF. CDR3 in DNA: TGCAGTGCAGGGGGACAGCCCCAGCATTTT.

This clone was seen more than once but under ten times. The chain carries TRBV19 and TRBJ1-6, with D unclear. In germline, CDR1 is LNHDA, CDR2 SQIVND (reference sequence). This CDR3 has 17 residues. With 7 bases removed from V and 7 bases from J, the gap between germline ends came to 23 bases. The CDR3, as DNA: TGTGCCAGTACCACTAAGGCCTCCGGCCAAATAAATTCACCCCTCCACTTT. It is translated as CASTTKASGQINSPLHF. The whole variable domain, remainder taken from reference TRBV19 and TRBJ1-6, is DGGITQSPKYLFRKEGQNVTLSCEQNLNHDAMYWYRQDPGQGLRLIYYSQIVNDFQKGDIAEGYSVSREKKESFPLTVTSAQKNPTAFYLCASTTKASGQINSPLHFGNGTRLTVT.

V and J are TRBV18 and TRBJ2-1; perhaps TRBD1 as D (6 bases). The CDR3 is made up of 15 amino acids. Trimming cost V 5 bases and J 1 base, with 12 bases left between them. Germline V gene sequence: CDR1 KGHSH, CDR2 LQKENI. The CDR3 DNA follows: TGTGCCAGCTCATTAACAGGGAAATCCTACAATGAGCAGTTCTTC. Translation: CASSLTGKSYNEQFF.

The chain has TRBV5-1 and TRBJ2-3; D uncertain. The germline gives CDR1 SGHRS, CDR2 YFSETQ. The CDR3 has 12 residues. V lost 4 bases and J 2 bases, leaving 5 bases between the germline ends. The CDR3 bases are TGCGCCAGCAGCCTCCTCACAGATACGCAGTATTTT. This gives the protein CASSLLTDTQYF.

The CDR3 bases are TGTGCCAGCTCACCAGAGGGGGCTAACTATGGCTACACCTTC. Amino acid sequence: CASSPEGANYGYTF. The genes are TRBV18 and TRBJ1-2, with D perhaps TRBD1 (6 bases). V gave up 2 bases and J gave up 0 bases, with 7 bases separating them. The CDR3 totals 14 residues. Germline lookup yields CDR1 KGHSH and CDR2 LQKENI.

The count of this clone is one. This rearrangement joins TRBV6-6 to TRBJ1-2; 7 nucleotides match TRBD1. CDR3 length equals 14 residues. The germline V gene encodes CDR1 MNHNY and CDR2 SVGAGI (reference sequence). V lost 6 bases and J lost 3; bases outside the gene matches: 7. This CDR3 is CASSQGQKYYGYTF. Written as DNA, the CDR3 is TGTGCCAGCAGCCAGGGACAGAAATACTATGGCTACACCTTC.

The V call is TRBV10-3, the J call TRBJ2-1; D perhaps matches TRBD1 (5 bases). This CDR3 contains 11 residues. Deletions cut 2 bases from V and 10 bases from J, with 6 bases between. Germline CDR1 reads ENHRY; CDR2 reads SYGVKD. Written as DNA, the CDR3 is TGTGCCATCAGTGAGACAGGAGAGCAGTTCTTC. Translation gives CAISETGEQFF.

Only a few counts were recorded for this clone. The rearrangement joins TRBV5-4 to TRBJ2-1, with 8 bases fitting TRBD2. This CDR3 spans 15 amino acids. J was trimmed by 3 bases and V by 4 bases; bases with no gene match: 6. Germline V gives CDR1 SGHNT, CDR2 YYREEE (reference sequence). CDR3 residues: CASSLSGGLYNEQFF. CDR3 DNA sequence: TGTGCCAGCAGCCTCAGCGGGGGCCTCTACAATGAGCAGTTCTTC.

This chain joins TRBV2 and TRBJ1-1, with a possible D match to TRBD1 (6 bases). The germline gives CDR1 SNHLY, CDR2 FYNNEI. V dropped 5 bases and J dropped 9 bases, with 19 bases sitting between them. The CDR3 spans 14 residues. The CDR3 nucleotides are TGTGCCAGCAGTACCCCGGGACAAAAAGGGCAAGCTTTCTTT. Its translation is CASSTPGQKGQAFF.

This chain connects TRBV3-1 (or the pseudogene TRBV3-2) to TRBJ2-2, with TRBD1 as a possible D gene (5 bases). Germline loops: CDR1 LGHDT, CDR2 YNNKEL (reference sequence). V was shortened by 4 bases and J by 5 bases, with 14 bases between the two germline ends. The CDR3 loop spans 15 amino acids. CDR3 DNA sequence: TGTGCCAGCAGCCGACCAGGGATTTTAACCGGGGAGCTGTTTTTT. It yields the protein CASSRPGILTGELFF.

In its sample, this clone was seen a few times. This rearrangement joins TRBV20-1 to TRBJ2-3; D possibly corresponds to TRBD2 (5 bases). CDR1 is DFQATT and CDR2 is SNEGSKA in the germline V gene (reference sequence). This CDR3 has 16 residues. The germline V and J ends were trimmed by 3 bases and 1 base, with 17 bases remaining between them. CDR3 nucleotide sequence: TGCAGTGCTAGTGTATTCGGGATTCTCGGCACAGATACGCAGTATTTT. Protein: CSASVFGILGTDTQYF.